Listed here are 16 T cell receptor beta chains from one sample, sequenced in a study of patients and donors after allogeneic stem cell transplantation. TCRdb processed the RT-PCR reads anew with MiXCR; each CDR3 protein has one entry. The sample carries fewer than 500,000 distinct CDR3 sequences, under 20% recorded once. Source material: blood, either unsorted or a sorted T cell fraction (not recorded which). The receptors were sampled from a human donor who was either an allogeneic HSCT recipient or a stem cell or donor lymphocyte infusion donor (not recorded which). It is not recorded whose cells these are; they may come from a transplant donor.

This clonotype was counted only a few times. The chain combines TRBV3-1 with TRBJ2-1; TRBD2 agrees at 12 bases. Germline CDR1 is LGHDT and CDR2 is YNNKEL (reference sequence). Germline trimming cut 3 bases from V and 4 bases from J; bases unmatched to any gene: 7. This CDR3 contains 17 residues. CDR3 loop: CASSQPSSGRAYNEQFF. CDR3 coding DNA: TGTGCCAGCAGCCAGCCTTCTAGCGGGAGGGCTTACAATGAGCAGTTCTTC.

This clonotype was observed a handful of times. This CDR3 is CSARGSGSMETEQFF. The CDR3 bases are TGCAGTGCTAGAGGAAGCGGGAGTATGGAGACTGAGCAGTTCTTC. This chain links TRBV20-1 with TRBJ2-1, with TRBD2 matching 8 bases. Germline CDR1 is DFQATT and CDR2 is SNEGSKA (reference sequence). V was clipped by 1 base and J by 9 bases; unmatched bases: 11. The CDR3 length is 15 residues.

This clonotype has a handful of counts. J is TRBJ2-7 and V is TRBV5-1; D call uncertain. The CDR3 sequence is 15 residues long. Trimming cost V 1 base and J 2 bases, with 13 bases left between them. CDR1 is SGHRS and CDR2 is YFSETQ in the germline V gene. The CDR3 region has the DNA TGCGCCAGCAGCTTGAGGCAACCTGGGACCTACGAGCAGTACTTC. Its translation is CASSLRQPGTYEQYF.

This rearrangement joins TRBV6-1 to TRBJ2-7, with a tentative D call TRBD1 (6 bases). This CDR3 spans 14 amino acids. Looked up from germline, CDR1 is MNHNS and CDR2 is SASEGT. Trimming pared 3 bases from V and 4 bases from J, leaving 13 bases between. DNA for the CDR3: TGTGCCAGCAGTGAGTACAGGGTGGGATACGAGCAGTACTTC. Protein: CASSEYRVGYEQYF.

This clonotype was counted a few times. The chain joins TRBV7-8 to TRBJ1-5; D is unresolved. The germline V and J ends were trimmed by 2 bases and 0 bases, with 11 bases remaining between them. This CDR3 region has 16 residues. Germline V lookup: CDR1 SGHVS, CDR2 FQNEAQ. CDR3 nucleotides: TGTGCCAGCAGCTTATTTCTTCGGGGTAGCAATCAGCCCCAGCATTTT. Encoded protein: CASSLFLRGSNQPQHF.

The V and J genes are TRBV4-1 and TRBJ2-7, with 7 bases fitting TRBD1. Trimming cost V 2 bases and J 2 bases; bases outside gene matches: 6. This CDR3 region has 15 residues. Germline lookup yields CDR1 MGHRA and CDR2 YSYEKL. This chain's CDR3 is CASSQSEGQPYEQYF. The CDR3 region has the DNA TGCGCCAGCAGCCAAAGCGAGGGACAGCCCTACGAGCAGTACTTC.

The chain is built from TRBV12-3 or TRBV12-4 and TRBJ2-5; perhaps TRBD2 as D (6 bases). The CDR3 is made up of 14 amino acids. Trimming cost V 1 base and J 7 bases, with 13 bases left between them. The CDR3 region is CASSLVEGTGTQYF. CDR3 sequence (DNA): TGTGCCAGCAGTTTAGTGGAGGGGACCGGGACCCAGTACTTC.

Notes on this clonotype: One junction end does not reproduce the germline sequence, and a read error may be involved. The genes are TRBV7-3 and TRBJ1-2, with 9 bases fitting TRBD1. There are 13 residues in the CDR3. Per the germline V gene, CDR1 is SGHTA and CDR2 is FQGTGA. This CDR3 is CASSQGTGLSVSF. The CDR3 DNA follows: TGTGCCAGCAGCCAGGGGACAGGGCTCTCCGTTAGCTTC.

The sample holds many counts of this clonotype. V usage is TRBV24-1 and J usage is TRBJ2-1, with no clear D. Germline V gives CDR1 KGHDR, CDR2 SFDVKD. V shed 3 bases and J shed 4 bases, with 15 bases lying between them. The CDR3 extends over 16 amino acids. The CDR3: CATSDGPPLTYNEQFF. The DNA for the CDR3 is TGTGCCACCAGTGATGGCCCCCCCCTGACGTACAATGAGCAGTTCTTC.

The V and J genes are TRBV11-1 and TRBJ2-2, with 8 positions matching TRBD2. The trim removed 4 bases at V and 5 bases at J, leaving 12 bases unmatched. The germline V gene encodes CDR1 SGHAT and CDR2 FQDESV (reference sequence). CDR3 length: 17 residues. This chain's CDR3 is CASSSAVTSGKTGELFF. As DNA, the CDR3 is TGTGCCAGCAGCTCCGCAGTAACTAGCGGAAAAACCGGGGAGCTGTTTTTT. Full variable domain (rest looked up from reference TRBV11-1 and TRBJ2-2): EAEVAQSPRYKITEKSQAVAFWCDPISGHATLYWYRQILGQGPELLVQFQDESVVDDSQLPKDRFSAERLKGVDSTLKIQPAELGDSAMYLCASSSAVTSGKTGELFFGEGSRLTVL.

The chain recombines TRBV14 with TRBJ1-2; 8 positions match TRBD1. The J segment lost 7 bases and the V segment lost 3 bases, leaving 7 bases of the junction unmatched. Germline CDR1 SGHDN, CDR2 FVKESK. This CDR3 contains 14 residues. The CDR3 nucleotides read TGTGCCAGCAGCCATTACGACAGGGGTTCTGGCTACACCTTC. Protein sequence: CASSHYDRGSGYTF.

In its sample, this clonotype was seen a few times. V usage is TRBV12-3 or TRBV12-4 and J usage is TRBJ2-4; D is perhaps TRBD1 or TRBD2 (5 bases each). V was clipped by 5 bases and J by 6 bases, with 20 bases between them. This CDR3 spans 16 amino acids. The DNA for the CDR3 is TGTGCCAGCAGTCCCCGTGGTCTGGGGGAGAGAAACATTCAGTACTTC. It encodes CASSPRGLGERNIQYF.

The V call is TRBV15, the J call TRBJ2-4; the D gene is possibly TRBD2 (6 bases). CDR1 and CDR2 from the germline V gene are LNHNV and YYDKDF (reference sequence). The CDR3 runs 17 residues. The germline V and J ends were trimmed by 0 bases and 5 bases, with 17 bases remaining between them. As DNA, the CDR3 is TGTGCCACCAGCAGAGAGCCCCCGGGATGGGGGGAAAACATTCAGTACTTC. It codes for CATSREPPGWGENIQYF.

The CDR3 is CASSPPFGTSSRNEQYF. In DNA, the CDR3 is TGTGCCAGCAGCCCTCCGTTTGGGACTAGCTCGAGAAACGAGCAGTACTTC. The chain is built from TRBV7-9 and TRBJ2-7; TRBD2 agrees at 9 bases. Trimming at V came to 5 bases and at J to 5 bases, leaving 16 bases not matched to a gene. Germline CDR1 and CDR2: SEHNR and FQNEAQ (reference sequence). The CDR3 is 17 residues long.

This clonotype was seen repeatedly, ten times or more. The chain recombines TRBV27 with TRBJ1-5; no clear D gene. Germline values: CDR1 MNHEY, CDR2 SMNVEV (reference sequence). The CDR3 consists of 13 residues. V lost 3 bases and J 4 bases, leaving 7 bases between the germline ends. The CDR3 DNA reads as TGTGCCAGCAGTTTGTCGAAGAATCAGCCCCAGCATTTT. The encoded protein is CASSLSKNQPQHF.

This sequence joins TRBV19 and TRBJ2-3; D is undetermined. In germline, CDR1 is LNHDA, CDR2 SQIVND (reference sequence). The CDR3 consists of 14 residues. V gave up 8 bases and J gave up 3 bases, with 15 bases separating them. The CDR3 protein is CASGSRKVTDTQYF. DNA of the CDR3: TGTGCCAGTGGGTCGAGGAAGGTAACAGATACGCAGTATTTT.